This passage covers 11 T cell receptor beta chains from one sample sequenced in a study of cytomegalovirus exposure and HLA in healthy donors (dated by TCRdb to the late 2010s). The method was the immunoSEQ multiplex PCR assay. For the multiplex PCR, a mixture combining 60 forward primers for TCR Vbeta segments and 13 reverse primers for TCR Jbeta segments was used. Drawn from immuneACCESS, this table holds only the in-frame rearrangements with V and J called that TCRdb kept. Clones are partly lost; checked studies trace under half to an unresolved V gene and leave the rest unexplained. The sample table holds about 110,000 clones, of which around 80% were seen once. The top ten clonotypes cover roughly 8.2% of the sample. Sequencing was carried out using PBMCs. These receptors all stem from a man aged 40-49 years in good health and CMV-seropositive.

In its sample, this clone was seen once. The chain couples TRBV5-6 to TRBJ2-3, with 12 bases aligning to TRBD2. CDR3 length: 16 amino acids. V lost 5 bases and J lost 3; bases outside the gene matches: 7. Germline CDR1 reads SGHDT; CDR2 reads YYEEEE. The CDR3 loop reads CASRELLAGGTDTQYF. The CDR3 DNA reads TGTGCCAGCAGGGAATTACTAGCGGGGGGAACAGATACGCAGTATTTT.

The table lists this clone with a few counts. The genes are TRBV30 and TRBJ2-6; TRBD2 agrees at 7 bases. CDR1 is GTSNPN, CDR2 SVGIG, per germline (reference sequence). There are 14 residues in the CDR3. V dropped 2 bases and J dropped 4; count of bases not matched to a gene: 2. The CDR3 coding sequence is TGTGCCTGGAGTCCGGGAGGAGGGGCCAACGTCCTGACTTTC. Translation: CAWSPGGGANVLTF.

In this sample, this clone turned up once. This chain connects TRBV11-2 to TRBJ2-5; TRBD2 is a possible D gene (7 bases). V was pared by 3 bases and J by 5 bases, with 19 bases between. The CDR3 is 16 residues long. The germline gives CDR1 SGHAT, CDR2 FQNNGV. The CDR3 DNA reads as TGTGCCAGCAGCTTGGGACGGTTCGGGGGGCCGGAGACCCAGTACTTC. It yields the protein CASSLGRFGGPETQYF.

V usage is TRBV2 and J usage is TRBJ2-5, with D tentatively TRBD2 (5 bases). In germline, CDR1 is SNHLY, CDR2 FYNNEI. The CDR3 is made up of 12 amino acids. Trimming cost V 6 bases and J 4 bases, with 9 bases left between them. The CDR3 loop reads CASRASGETQYF. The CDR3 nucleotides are TGTGCCAGCAGGGCCAGCGGAGAGACCCAGTACTTC.

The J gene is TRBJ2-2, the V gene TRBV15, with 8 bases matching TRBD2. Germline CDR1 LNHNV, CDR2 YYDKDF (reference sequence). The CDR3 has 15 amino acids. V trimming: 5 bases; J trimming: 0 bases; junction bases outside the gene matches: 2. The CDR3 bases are TGTGCCACCAGCCGGGGACTAGCGAACACCGGGGAGCTGTTTTTT. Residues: CATSRGLANTGELFF.

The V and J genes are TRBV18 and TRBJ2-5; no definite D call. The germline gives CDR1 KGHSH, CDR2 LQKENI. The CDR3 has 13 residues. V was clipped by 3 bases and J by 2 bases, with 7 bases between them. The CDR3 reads CASSPSPQETQYF. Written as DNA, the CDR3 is TGTGCCAGCTCACCGTCTCCTCAAGAGACCCAGTACTTC.

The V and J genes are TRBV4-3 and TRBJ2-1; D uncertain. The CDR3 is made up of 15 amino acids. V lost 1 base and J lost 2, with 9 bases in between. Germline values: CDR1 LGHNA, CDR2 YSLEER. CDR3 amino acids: CASSQVETPYNEQFF. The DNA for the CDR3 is TGCGCCAGCAGCCAAGTTGAGACTCCCTACAATGAGCAGTTCTTC.

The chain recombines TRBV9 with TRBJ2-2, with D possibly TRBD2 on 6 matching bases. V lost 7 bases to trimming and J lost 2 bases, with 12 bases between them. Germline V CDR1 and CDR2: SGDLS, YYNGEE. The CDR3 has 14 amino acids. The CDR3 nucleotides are TGTGCCAGCGGGACGGGAGTAAACACCGGGGAGCTGTTTTTT. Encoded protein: CASGTGVNTGELFF.

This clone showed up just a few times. CDR3 residues: CASSLSGLNTYEQYF. In DNA, the CDR3 is TGTGCCAGCAGTTTATCGGGACTCAACACCTACGAGCAGTACTTC. The chain recombines TRBV27 with TRBJ2-7; D is possibly TRBD2 (6 bases). The CDR3 contains 15 residues. Germline assignment: CDR1 MNHEY and CDR2 SMNVEV (reference sequence). Trimming removed 0 bases at V and 2 bases at J, with 11 bases between.

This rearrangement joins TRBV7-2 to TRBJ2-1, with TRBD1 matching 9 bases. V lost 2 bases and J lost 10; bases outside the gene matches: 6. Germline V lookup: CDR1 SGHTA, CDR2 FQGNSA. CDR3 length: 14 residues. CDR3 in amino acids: CASSLRQGGVEQFF. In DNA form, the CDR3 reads TGTGCCAGCAGCTTACGACAGGGGGGAGTCGAGCAGTTCTTC.

In DNA, the CDR3 is TGTGCCAGCAGCTTAAGGCCCCCCCCAGGAGGCGAGCAGTACTTC. Translated: CASSLRPPPGGEQYF. The chain recombines TRBV7-2 with TRBJ2-7, with TRBD2 as a possible D gene (5 bases). Germline V gene data show CDR1 as SGHTA and CDR2 as FQGNSA. This CDR3 comprises 15 residues. The V and J ends lost 2 bases and 6 bases respectively, with 17 bases between them.